The 14 T cell receptor beta chains below all came from one sample that was sequenced in a study of cytotoxic CD8 clonotypes in ibrutinib-treated CLL. Profiling relied on immunoSEQ multiplex PCR, and the TCRdb table lists in-frame clones only, not all of them. The repertoire holds around 27,000 clones, with 45% to 60% as singletons. The sequenced sample was PBMCs, obtained before ibrutinib treatment. The origin of the receptors is a human donor with chronic lymphocytic leukemia.

By proportion, this clone is medium-sized. This rearrangement joins TRBV7-9 to TRBJ1-4; D uncertain. The CDR3 is 14 amino acids. V was pared by 5 bases and J by 0 bases, with 7 bases between. Germline V gene data show CDR1 as SEHNR and CDR2 as FQNEAQ (reference sequence). The DNA for the CDR3 is TGTGCCAGCAGCCGCAAAGCAACTAATGAAAAACTGTTTTTT. Its translation is CASSRKATNEKLFF.

This clone was seen more than once but under ten times. J is TRBJ1-2 and V is TRBV4-3, with D hard to call. Germline CDR1 reads LGHNA; CDR2 reads YSLEER. The ends were cut back, 0 bases at V and 4 bases at J, with 6 bases in the middle. The CDR3 consists of 13 residues. In DNA form, the CDR3 reads TGCGCCAGCAGCCAAGAAGACCGCTATGGCTACACCTTC. This sequence encodes CASSQEDRYGYTF.

This clone was found a few times. This chain connects TRBV29-1 to TRBJ1-2; D is undetermined. The germline V and J ends were trimmed by 4 bases and 2 bases, with 8 bases remaining between them. From germline, CDR1 is SQVTM and CDR2 ANQGSEA. The CDR3 is 12 residues long. The chain's CDR3 is CSVGQENYGYTF. The CDR3 DNA sequence: TGCAGCGTTGGTCAGGAGAACTATGGCTACACCTTC.

The V and J genes are TRBV5-1 and TRBJ1-4; D unresolved. V was pared by 4 bases and J by 5 bases, with 15 bases between. The CDR3 consists of 15 residues. The V gene's germline CDR1 is SGHRS and CDR2 YFSETQ. The CDR3 DNA reads as TGCGCCAGCAGCCCTGGAATTTTTTCGAATGAAAAACTGTTTTTT. This gives the protein CASSPGIFSNEKLFF.

This clone was seen a few times. This chain joins TRBV7-9 and TRBJ1-4; D not resolved. The CDR3 runs to 12 residues. The germline V and J ends were trimmed by 5 bases and 7 bases, with 8 bases remaining between them. CDR1 and CDR2 (germline): SEHNR, FQNEAQ (reference sequence). The CDR3 region has the DNA TGTGCCAGCAGCAGGAGGAGTGAAAAACTGTTTTTT. It translates to CASSRRSEKLFF. The entire variable domain, with the rest obtained from reference TRBV7-9 and TRBJ1-4, is as follows: DTGVSQNPRHKITKRGQNVTFRCDPISEHNRLYWYRQTLGQGPEFLTYFQNEAQLEKSRLLSDRFSAERPKGSFSTLEIQRTEQGDSAMYLCASSRRSEKLFFGSGTQLSVL.

V is TRBV6-6 and J is TRBJ2-7, with D perhaps matching TRBD1 (5 bases). CDR3 length: 15 amino acids. Trimming shortened V by 6 bases and J by 0 bases, and 15 bases separated the two germline ends. Looked up from germline, CDR1 is MNHNY and CDR2 is SVGAGI (reference sequence). CDR3: CASSPTGHLSYEQYF. The DNA of the CDR3 is TGTGCCAGCAGCCCGACCGGACACCTCTCCTACGAGCAGTACTTC.

The genes are TRBV15 and TRBJ1-2; 8 bases match TRBD1. Germline CDR1 is LNHNV and CDR2 is YYDKDF (reference sequence). V shed 0 bases and J 6 bases; nucleotides not matched to a gene: 12. The CDR3 is made up of 17 amino acids. CDR3 region: CATSRDFLGQGGDGYTF. DNA of the CDR3: TGTGCCACCAGCAGAGATTTCCTAGGACAGGGCGGCGATGGCTACACCTTC.

This chain connects TRBV19 to TRBJ1-1; D possibly corresponds to TRBD1 (5 bases). CDR1 LNHDA and CDR2 SQIVND come from the germline V gene (reference sequence). This CDR3 is built from 13 residues. The germline V and J ends were trimmed by 2 bases and 3 bases, with 7 bases remaining between them. The CDR3 is CASSISGDTEAFF. CDR3 in DNA: TGTGCCAGTAGTATATCGGGGGACACTGAAGCTTTCTTT.

The chain carries TRBV16 and TRBJ2-1, with 7 bases matching TRBD2. Germline lookup yields CDR1 KGHSY and CDR2 FQNENV. The CDR3 is 15 residues long. Trimming cost V 0 bases and J 8 bases; bases outside gene matches: 7. The CDR3 nucleotides are TGTGCCAGCAGCCAATCCGGCGGGAGTAGGGATGAGCAGTTCTTC. Its protein product is CASSQSGGSRDEQFF.

The chain carries TRBV15 and TRBJ2-5; D remains unclear. The CDR3 loop spans 13 amino acids. The germline V and J ends were trimmed by 4 bases and 5 bases, with 11 bases remaining between them. The germline V gene has CDR1 LNHNV and CDR2 YYDKDF (reference sequence). The CDR3 DNA is TGTGCCACCAGCAATCGGGTTGGGGAGACCCAGTACTTC. Its protein is CATSNRVGETQYF.

This clone was recorded once. The CDR3: CASSYAGQNDSPLHF. CDR3 bases: TGTGCCAGCAGTTACGCGGGCCAAAATGATTCACCCCTCCACTTT. The rearrangement joins TRBV6-5 to TRBJ1-6; D gene ambiguous. The CDR3 runs 15 residues. Trimming took off 2 bases at V and 8 bases at J, with 13 bases between the two ends. Looked up from germline, CDR1 is MNHEY and CDR2 is SVGAGI.

This clone appeared a few times. V gene TRBV2 combines with J gene TRBJ2-5, with 9 nucleotides matching TRBD2. Germline CDR1 SNHLY, CDR2 FYNNEI. The CDR3 has 15 residues. The J segment lost 5 bases and the V segment lost 6 bases, leaving 10 bases of the junction unmatched. The CDR3: CASRQGSSGVETQYF. DNA for the CDR3: TGTGCCAGCAGACAGGGTTCTAGCGGGGTGGAGACCCAGTACTTC.

V is TRBV7-2 and J is TRBJ2-7; D may match TRBD1 or TRBD2 (6 bases each). Trimming cost V 7 bases and J 3 bases, with 13 bases left between them. Germline V gene sequence: CDR1 SGHTA, CDR2 FQGNSA. The CDR3 spans 13 residues. CDR3 bases: TGTGCCAGCATGCGGGACATCAACTACGAGCAGTACTTC. Translation gives CASMRDINYEQYF.

The chain combines TRBV6-1 with TRBJ2-3; 9 bases match TRBD1. Germline values: CDR1 MNHNS, CDR2 SASEGT. This CDR3 has 17 residues. The trim removed 4 bases at V and 5 bases at J, leaving 13 bases unmatched. CDR3 in amino acids: CASSALQTGGRIDTQYF. The CDR3 coding sequence is TGTGCCAGCAGTGCGCTTCAGACAGGGGGAAGGATAGATACGCAGTATTTT.